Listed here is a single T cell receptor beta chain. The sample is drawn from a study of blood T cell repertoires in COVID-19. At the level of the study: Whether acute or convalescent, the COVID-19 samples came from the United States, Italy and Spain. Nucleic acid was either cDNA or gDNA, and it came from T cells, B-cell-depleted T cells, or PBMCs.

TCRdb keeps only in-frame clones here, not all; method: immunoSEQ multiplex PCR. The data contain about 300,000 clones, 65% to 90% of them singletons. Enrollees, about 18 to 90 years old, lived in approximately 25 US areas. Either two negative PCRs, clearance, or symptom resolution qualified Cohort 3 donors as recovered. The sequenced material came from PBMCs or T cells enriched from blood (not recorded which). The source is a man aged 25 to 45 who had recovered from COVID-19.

The DNA for the CDR3 is TGTGCCAGCAGTATCAGACAGCCGGGGGGCCTTGGCTACACCTTC. It yields the protein CASSIRQPGGLGYTF. The gene calls are TRBV27 and TRBJ1-2, with D possibly matching TRBD1 (6 bases). In germline, CDR1 is MNHEY, CDR2 SMNVEV (reference sequence). This CDR3 is built from 15 residues. The V end was cut by 5 bases, the J end by 7 bases, with 20 bases between.